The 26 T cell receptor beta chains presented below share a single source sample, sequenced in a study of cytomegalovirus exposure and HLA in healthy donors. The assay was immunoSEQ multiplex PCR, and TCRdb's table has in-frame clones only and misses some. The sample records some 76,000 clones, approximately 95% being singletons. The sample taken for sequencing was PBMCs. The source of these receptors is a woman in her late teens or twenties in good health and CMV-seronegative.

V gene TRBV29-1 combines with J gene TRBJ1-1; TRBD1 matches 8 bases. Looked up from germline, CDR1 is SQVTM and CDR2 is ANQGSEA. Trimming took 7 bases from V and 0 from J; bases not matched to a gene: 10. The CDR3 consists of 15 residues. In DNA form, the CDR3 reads TGCAGCGATCAGGGGACAGGTGAAATGAACACTGAAGCTTTCTTT. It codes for CSDQGTGEMNTEAFF. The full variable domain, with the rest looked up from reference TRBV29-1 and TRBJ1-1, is SAVISQKPSRDICQRGTSLTIQCQVDSQVTMMFWYRQQPGQSLTLIATANQGSEATYESGFVIDKFPISRPNLTFSTLTVSNMSPEDSSIYLCSDQGTGEMNTEAFFGQGTRLTVV.

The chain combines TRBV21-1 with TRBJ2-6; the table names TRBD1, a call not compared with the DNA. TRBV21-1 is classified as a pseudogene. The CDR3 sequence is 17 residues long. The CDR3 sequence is CASSLDRGDGGANVLTF. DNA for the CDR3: TGTGCCAGCAGCCTCGACAGGGGAGATGGTGGGGCCAACGTCCTGACTTTC.

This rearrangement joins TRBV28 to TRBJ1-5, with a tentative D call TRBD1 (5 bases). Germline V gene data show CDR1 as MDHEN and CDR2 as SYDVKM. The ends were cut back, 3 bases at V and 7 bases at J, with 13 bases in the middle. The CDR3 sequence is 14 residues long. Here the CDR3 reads CASSFAPGGQPQHF. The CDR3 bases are TGTGCCAGCAGTTTCGCCCCGGGGGGGCAGCCCCAGCATTTT.

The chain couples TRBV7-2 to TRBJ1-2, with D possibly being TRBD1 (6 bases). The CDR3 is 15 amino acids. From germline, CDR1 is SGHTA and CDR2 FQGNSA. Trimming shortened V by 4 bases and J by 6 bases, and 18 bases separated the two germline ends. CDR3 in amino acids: CASSYRLRGLDGYTF. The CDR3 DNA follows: TGTGCCAGCAGCTACCGACTCAGGGGTTTGGATGGCTACACCTTC.

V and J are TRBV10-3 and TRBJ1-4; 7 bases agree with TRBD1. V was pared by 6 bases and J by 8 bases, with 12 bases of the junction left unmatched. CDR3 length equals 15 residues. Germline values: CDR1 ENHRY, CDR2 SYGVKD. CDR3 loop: CAIRADQGVGEKLFF. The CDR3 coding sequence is TGTGCCATCAGGGCCGACCAGGGGGTCGGAGAAAAACTGTTTTTT.

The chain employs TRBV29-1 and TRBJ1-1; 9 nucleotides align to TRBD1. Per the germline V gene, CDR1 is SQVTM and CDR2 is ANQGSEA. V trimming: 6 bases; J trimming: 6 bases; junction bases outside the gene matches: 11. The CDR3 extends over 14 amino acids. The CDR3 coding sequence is TGCAGCGTCCGCACCCGGGACAGGGCCGCTGAAGCTTTCTTT. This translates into CSVRTRDRAAEAFF.

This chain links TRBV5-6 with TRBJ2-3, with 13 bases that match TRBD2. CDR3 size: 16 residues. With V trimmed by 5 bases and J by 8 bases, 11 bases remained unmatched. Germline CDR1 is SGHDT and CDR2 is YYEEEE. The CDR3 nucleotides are TGTGCCAGCAGTTTTAAGACTAGCGGGAGGTCCCGTACGCAGTATTTT. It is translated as CASSFKTSGRSRTQYF.

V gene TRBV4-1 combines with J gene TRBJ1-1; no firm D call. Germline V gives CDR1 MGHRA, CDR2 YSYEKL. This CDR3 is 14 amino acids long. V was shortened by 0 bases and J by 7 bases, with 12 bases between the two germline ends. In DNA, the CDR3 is TGCGCCAGCAGCCAAGATGTCCGAGGGCATGAAGCTTTCTTT. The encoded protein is CASSQDVRGHEAFF.

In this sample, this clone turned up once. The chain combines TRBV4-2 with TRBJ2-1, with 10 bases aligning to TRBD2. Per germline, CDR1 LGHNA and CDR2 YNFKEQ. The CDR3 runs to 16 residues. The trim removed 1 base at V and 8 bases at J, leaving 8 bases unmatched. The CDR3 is CASSQGGASGSYEQFF. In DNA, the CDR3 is TGTGCCAGCAGCCAAGGGGGGGCTAGCGGGAGTTATGAGCAGTTCTTC.

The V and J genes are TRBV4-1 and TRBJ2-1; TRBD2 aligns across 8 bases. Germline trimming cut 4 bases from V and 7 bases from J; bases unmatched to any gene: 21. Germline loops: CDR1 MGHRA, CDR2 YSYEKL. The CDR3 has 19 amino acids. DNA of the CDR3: TGCGCCAGCAGCCCCCTACCCGGTCGGAGGGCGGGAGGTTTGAATGAGCAGTTCTTC. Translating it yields CASSPLPGRRAGGLNEQFF.

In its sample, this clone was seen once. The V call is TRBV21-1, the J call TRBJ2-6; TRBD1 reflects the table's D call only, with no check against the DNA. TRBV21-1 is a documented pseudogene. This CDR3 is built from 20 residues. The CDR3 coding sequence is TGTGCCAGCAGCAAAGGTTTTTGGGACAGGGCTTCCGCTGGGGCCAACGTCCTGACTTTC. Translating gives CASSKGFWDRASAGANVLTF.

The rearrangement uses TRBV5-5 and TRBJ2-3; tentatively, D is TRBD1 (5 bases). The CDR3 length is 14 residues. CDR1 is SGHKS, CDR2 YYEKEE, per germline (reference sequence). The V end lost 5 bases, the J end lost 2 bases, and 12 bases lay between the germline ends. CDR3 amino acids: CASSQTGTTDTQYF. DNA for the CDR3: TGTGCCAGCAGTCAAACAGGCACCACAGATACGCAGTATTTT.

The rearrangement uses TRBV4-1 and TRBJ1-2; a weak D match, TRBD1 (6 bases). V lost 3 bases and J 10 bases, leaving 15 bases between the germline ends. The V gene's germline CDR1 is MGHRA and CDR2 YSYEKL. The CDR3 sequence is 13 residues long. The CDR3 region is CASSHNRQEPYTF. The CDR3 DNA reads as TGCGCCAGCAGCCACAATAGACAGGAGCCCTACACCTTC.

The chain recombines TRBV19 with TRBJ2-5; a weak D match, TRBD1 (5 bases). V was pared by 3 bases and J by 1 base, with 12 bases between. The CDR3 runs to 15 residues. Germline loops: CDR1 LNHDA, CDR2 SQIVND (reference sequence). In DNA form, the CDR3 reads TGTGCCAGTAGTATTAAGCGACAGATCCAAGAGACCCAGTACTTC. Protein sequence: CASSIKRQIQETQYF.

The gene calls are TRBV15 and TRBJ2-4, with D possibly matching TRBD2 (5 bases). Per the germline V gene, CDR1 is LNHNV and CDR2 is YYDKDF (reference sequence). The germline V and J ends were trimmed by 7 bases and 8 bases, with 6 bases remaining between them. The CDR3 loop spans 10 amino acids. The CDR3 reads CATNGDIQYF. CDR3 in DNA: TGTGCCACCAACGGGGACATTCAGTACTTC.

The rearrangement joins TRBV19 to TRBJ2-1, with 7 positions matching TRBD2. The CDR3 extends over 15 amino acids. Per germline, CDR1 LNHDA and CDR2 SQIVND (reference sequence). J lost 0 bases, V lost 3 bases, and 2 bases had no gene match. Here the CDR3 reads CASSMGGSSYNEQFF. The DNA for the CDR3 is TGTGCCAGTAGTATGGGCGGGAGCTCCTACAATGAGCAGTTCTTC. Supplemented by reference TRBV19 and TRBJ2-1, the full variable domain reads DGGITQSPKYLFRKEGQNVTLSCEQNLNHDAMYWYRQDPGQGLRLIYYSQIVNDFQKGDIAEGYSVSREKKESFPLTVTSAQKNPTAFYLCASSMGGSSYNEQFFGPGTRLTVL.

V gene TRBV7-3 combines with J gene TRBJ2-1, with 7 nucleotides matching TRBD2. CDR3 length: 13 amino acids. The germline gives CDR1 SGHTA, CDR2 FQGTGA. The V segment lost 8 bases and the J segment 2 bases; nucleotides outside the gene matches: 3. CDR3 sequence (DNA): TGTGCCAGCGGACTAGGCACCTACAATGAGCAGTTCTTC. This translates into CASGLGTYNEQFF.

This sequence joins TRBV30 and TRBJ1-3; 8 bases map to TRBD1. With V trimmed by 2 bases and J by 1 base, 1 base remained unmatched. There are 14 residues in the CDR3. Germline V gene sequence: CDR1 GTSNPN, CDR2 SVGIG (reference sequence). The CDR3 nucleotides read TGTGCCTGGAGTCGGACAGGGTCTGGAAACACCATATATTTT. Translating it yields CAWSRTGSGNTIYF.

The chain's CDR3 is CASSYRDTPSYEQYF. In DNA form, the CDR3 reads TGTGCCAGCAGTTACCGGGACACCCCCTCCTACGAGCAGTACTTC. The chain carries TRBV6-6 and TRBJ2-7; possible D gene TRBD1, 6 bases. Germline assignment: CDR1 MNHNY and CDR2 SVGAGI (reference sequence). Trimming pared 2 bases from V and 0 bases from J, leaving 11 bases between. The length of the CDR3 is 15 residues.

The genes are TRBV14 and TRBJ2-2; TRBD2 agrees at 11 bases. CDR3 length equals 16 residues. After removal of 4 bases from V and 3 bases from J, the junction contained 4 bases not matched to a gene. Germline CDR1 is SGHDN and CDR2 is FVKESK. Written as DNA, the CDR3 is TGTGCCAGCAGCCGAGGGACTAGCGGATACACCGGGGAGCTGTTTTTT. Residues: CASSRGTSGYTGELFF.

CDR3 sequence reads: CASSYSEQGAPPRYF. CDR3 nucleotides: TGTGCCAGCAGTTACTCAGAACAGGGGGCGCCTCCGCGGTACTTC. This sequence joins TRBV6-6 and TRBJ2-7; 9 nucleotides align to TRBD1. There are 15 residues in the CDR3. V was pared by 0 bases and J by 12 bases, with 12 bases of the junction left unmatched. The germline gives CDR1 MNHNY, CDR2 SVGAGI (reference sequence).

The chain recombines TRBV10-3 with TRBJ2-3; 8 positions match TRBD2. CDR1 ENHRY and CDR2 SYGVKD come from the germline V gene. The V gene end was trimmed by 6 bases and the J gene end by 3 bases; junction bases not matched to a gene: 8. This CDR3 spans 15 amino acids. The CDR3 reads CAISPERGPTDTQYF. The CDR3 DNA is TGTGCCATCAGCCCAGAGCGGGGGCCGACAGATACGCAGTATTTT.

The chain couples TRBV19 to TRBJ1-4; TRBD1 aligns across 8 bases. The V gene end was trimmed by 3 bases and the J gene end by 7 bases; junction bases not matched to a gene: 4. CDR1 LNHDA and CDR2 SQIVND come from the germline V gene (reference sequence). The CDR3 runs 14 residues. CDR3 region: CASSIQGAREKLFF. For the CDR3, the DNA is TGTGCCAGTAGTATCCAGGGGGCGCGTGAAAAACTGTTTTTT.

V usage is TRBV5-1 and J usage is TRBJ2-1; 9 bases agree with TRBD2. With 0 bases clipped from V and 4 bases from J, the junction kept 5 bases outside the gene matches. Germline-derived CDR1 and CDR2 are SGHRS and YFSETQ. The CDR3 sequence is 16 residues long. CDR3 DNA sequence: TGCGCCAGCAGCTTGGACGGCGGGGGGGCTTACAATGAGCAGTTCTTC. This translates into CASSLDGGGAYNEQFF.

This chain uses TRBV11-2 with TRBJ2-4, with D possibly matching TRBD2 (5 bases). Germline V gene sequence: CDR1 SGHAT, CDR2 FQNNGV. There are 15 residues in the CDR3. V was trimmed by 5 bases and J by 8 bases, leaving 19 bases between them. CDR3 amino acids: CASSQGSLSDHIQYF. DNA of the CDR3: TGTGCCAGCAGCCAAGGGAGCCTTTCGGATCACATTCAGTACTTC.

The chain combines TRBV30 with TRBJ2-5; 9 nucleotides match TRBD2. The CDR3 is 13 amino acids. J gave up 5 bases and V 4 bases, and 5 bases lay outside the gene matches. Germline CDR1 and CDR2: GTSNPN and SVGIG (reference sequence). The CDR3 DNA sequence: TGTGCCTGGACGGGACTAGCTGAGGAGACCCAGTACTTC. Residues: CAWTGLAEETQYF. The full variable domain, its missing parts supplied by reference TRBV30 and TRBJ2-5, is SQTIHQWPATLVQPVGSPLSLECTVEGTSNPNLYWYRQAAGRGLQLLFYSVGIGQISSEVPQNLSASRPQDRQFILSSKKLLLSDSGFYLCAWTGLAEETQYFGPGTRLLVL.